The 14 T cell receptor beta chains given below trace back to one sample, sequenced in a study of OX40 agonist ivuxolimab in advanced cancers. Libraries were prepared by immunoSEQ multiplex PCR; TCRdb keeps only in-frame clonotypes and omits some of them. Among nearly 95,000 clones, roughly 92% were seen once, and the ten largest hold 2.6%. Sequenced material: CD4+ or CD8+ T cells sorted from blood, taken in a trial of the OX40 agonist ivuxolimab. Source of these receptors: an adult with an advanced solid tumor such as melanoma, head and neck, liver or kidney cancer.

The chain couples TRBV9 to TRBJ2-2; no reliable D call. Trimming removed 4 bases from V and 5 bases from J, with 24 bases in between. The CDR3 length is 18 residues. The germline CDR1 and CDR2 sequences are SGDLS and YYNGEE. The CDR3 spells CASSPSETDFGWTGELFF. The CDR3 bases are TGTGCCAGCAGCCCCTCCGAGACTGATTTCGGGTGGACCGGGGAGCTGTTTTTT. Full variable domain (missing parts from reference TRBV9 and TRBJ2-2): DSGVTQTPKHLITATGQRVTLRCSPRSGDLSVYWYQQSLDQGLQFLIQYYNGEERAKGNILERFSAQQFPDLHSELNLSSLELGDSALYFCASSPSETDFGWTGELFFGEGSRLTVL.

The chain is built from TRBV9 and TRBJ2-7, with 7 nucleotides matching TRBD1. The germline gives CDR1 SGDLS, CDR2 YYNGEE. V dropped 3 bases and J dropped 0; count of bases not matched to a gene: 6. The CDR3 has 15 residues. CDR3 sequence: CASSGDRENSYEQYF. Written as DNA, the CDR3 is TGTGCCAGCAGCGGCGACAGGGAGAACTCCTACGAGCAGTACTTC. Filled out from reference TRBV9 and TRBJ2-7, the complete variable domain reads DSGVTQTPKHLITATGQRVTLRCSPRSGDLSVYWYQQSLDQGLQFLIQYYNGEERAKGNILERFSAQQFPDLHSELNLSSLELGDSALYFCASSGDRENSYEQYFGPGTRLTVT.

The chain links TRBV19 to TRBJ1-1; D is possibly TRBD1 (6 bases). Germline values: CDR1 LNHDA, CDR2 SQIVND (reference sequence). The CDR3 is 14 residues long. The V end was cut by 8 bases, the J end by 4 bases, with 17 bases between. CDR3 sequence: CASRQVGGGTEAFF. CDR3 DNA: TGTGCCAGTCGACAGGTTGGAGGGGGCACTGAAGCTTTCTTT.

V and J are TRBV28 and TRBJ1-1; D possibly corresponds to TRBD1 (6 bases). Germline values: CDR1 MDHEN, CDR2 SYDVKM. The CDR3 loop spans 18 amino acids. V gave up 1 base and J gave up 1 base, with 19 bases separating them. Written as DNA, the CDR3 is TGTGCCAGCAGTTTATCCCCCAGGGGTGAAGTGGAGAACACTGAAGCTTTCTTT. Residues: CASSLSPRGEVENTEAFF.

This sequence joins TRBV6-1 and TRBJ2-1, with 8 nucleotides matching TRBD2. With 4 bases clipped from V and 7 bases from J, the junction kept 15 bases outside the gene matches. Germline assignment: CDR1 MNHNS and CDR2 SASEGT. The CDR3 has 17 residues. DNA for the CDR3: TGTGCCAGCAGTGTTTTACGCGCGAGCGGGAGCCAGAATGAGCAGTTCTTC. It yields the protein CASSVLRASGSQNEQFF.

In DNA form, the CDR3 reads TGCGCCAGCGAACCCGGCAGCGGGGAAACCAATGAGCAGTTCTTC. This gives the protein CASEPGSGETNEQFF. The gene calls are TRBV5-1 and TRBJ2-1; 7 bases fit TRBD2. V gave up 7 bases and J gave up 6 bases; unmatched junction bases: 13. Germline V gene lookup returns CDR1 SGHRS and CDR2 YFSETQ. The CDR3 is made up of 15 amino acids. Looking up the rest from reference TRBV5-1 and TRBJ2-1 gives the full variable domain: KAGVTQTPRYLIKTRGQQVTLSCSPISGHRSVSWYQQTPGQGLQFLFEYFSETQRNKGNFPGRFSGRQFSNSRSEMNVSTLELGDSALYLCASEPGSGETNEQFFGPGTRLTVL.

J is TRBJ1-1 and V is TRBV5-5; no definite D call. V was trimmed by 2 bases and J by 4 bases, leaving 18 bases between them. Germline CDR1 reads SGHKS; CDR2 reads YYEKEE (reference sequence). The CDR3 is 16 residues long. The CDR3 DNA is TGTGCCAGCAGCTTACCGGGCCAAACCTCGAGCACTGAAGCTTTCTTT. It yields the protein CASSLPGQTSSTEAFF.

The chain recombines TRBV4-1 with TRBJ2-5; D ambiguous. CDR1 is MGHRA and CDR2 is YSYEKL in the germline V gene. Trimming removed 1 base from V and 4 bases from J, with 7 bases in between. This CDR3 is built from 13 residues. CDR3 region: CASSQGPGETQYF. CDR3 nucleotides: TGCGCCAGCAGCCAAGGTCCAGGAGAGACCCAGTACTTC.

V gene TRBV9 combines with J gene TRBJ2-4; unclear D gene. Germline values: CDR1 SGDLS, CDR2 YYNGEE. The CDR3 extends over 13 amino acids. Trimming left V 0 bases short and J 13 bases short, with 14 bases between. The CDR3: CASSVVEARLQYF. The CDR3 bases are TGTGCCAGCAGCGTAGTTGAAGCCCGATTACAGTACTTC.

This chain uses TRBV5-8 with TRBJ1-1, with D tentatively TRBD1 (6 bases). This CDR3 region has 17 residues. Trimming stripped 0 bases from V and 3 bases from J, with 18 bases between. Germline V gene data show CDR1 as SGHTS and CDR2 as YDEGEE. CDR3 nucleotides: TGTGCCAGCAGCTTGGAGCCACAGGGCCGGTGGGACACTGAAGCTTTCTTT. This sequence encodes CASSLEPQGRWDTEAFF.

The V gene is TRBV29-1, the J gene TRBJ1-1; D unclear. The CDR3 runs 14 residues. V gave up 3 bases and J gave up 1 base, with 12 bases separating them. Germline CDR1 and CDR2: SQVTM and ANQGSEA. The CDR3, as DNA: TGCAGCGTTGAGGGTGGGGAATGGAACACTGAAGCTTTCTTT. Protein sequence: CSVEGGEWNTEAFF.

The chain couples TRBV7-9 to TRBJ2-2; D is perhaps TRBD1 (6 bases). Looked up from germline, CDR1 is SEHNR and CDR2 is FQNEAQ (reference sequence). CDR3 length equals 16 residues. V dropped 5 bases and J dropped 5 bases, with 18 bases sitting between them. CDR3 sequence: CASSDSTGLRTGELFF. For the CDR3, the DNA is TGTGCCAGCAGCGACTCGACAGGCTTACGGACCGGGGAGCTGTTTTTT.

The chain employs TRBV6-5 and TRBJ2-7; D might be TRBD1 or TRBD2, each matching 5 bases. Per germline, CDR1 MNHEY and CDR2 SVGAGI. The CDR3 spans 12 residues. The V gene lost 7 bases and the J gene lost 6 bases, with 13 bases spanning the gap. The CDR3 DNA reads as TGTGCCAGCACAGGGAGCTCCCTCGAGCAGTACTTC. This codes for CASTGSSLEQYF.

The chain carries TRBV6-1 and TRBJ2-1; 7 nucleotides agree with TRBD2. The CDR3 totals 14 residues. Germline V gene lookup returns CDR1 MNHNS and CDR2 SASEGT. V lost 0 bases, J lost 10 bases, and 6 bases stayed unmatched. CDR3 loop: CASSEARERGEQFF. The CDR3 DNA is TGTGCCAGCAGTGAAGCGCGGGAGCGAGGAGAGCAGTTCTTC.